Listed below are T cell receptor beta chains from one sample, sequenced in a study of T cell repertoires in cytomegalovirus infection. These receptors' targets are unknown. In TCRdb, the reads were re-called with MiXCR into one record per CDR3 protein. Among roughly 310,000 distinct CDR3 sequences listed, about 28% were seen once. The specimen comprised cultured PBMCs, sampled from culture after CMV antigen stimulation. These receptors were obtained from a human donor in good health (CMV status not recorded). Some clones in this sample may be carry-over from other donors' samples. Each CDR3 is given with its conserved first and last residue. D genes are given only for firm matches. Rows give clone size only sometimes, using once, few, many, or a class for an expanded clone.

d_call j_call v_call clone_size cdr3_aa cdr3_nt
TRBD1 TRBJ1-5 TRBV10-3 NA CATETDRGRQPQHF TGTGCCACGGAAACGGACAGGGGGCGACAGCCCCAGCATTTT
NA TRBJ2-1 TRBV6-6 few CASRAGDSYNEQFF TGTGCCAGCAGGGCAGGAGACTCCTACAATGAGCAGTTCTTC
TRBD2 TRBJ2-3 TRBV7-2 many CASSLDSGTDTQYF TGTGCCAGCAGCTTAGATAGCGGGACAGATACGCAGTATTTT
NA TRBJ2-1 TRBV12-3/TRBV12-4 NA CASTPGLSYNEQFF TGTGCCAGCACCCCGGGACTCTCCTACAATGAGCAGTTCTTC
TRBD1 TRBJ2-1 TRBV6-6 few CASSYSKNPGQGAMNEQFF TGTGCCAGCAGTTACTCGAAAAATCCGGGACAGGGGGCGATGAATGAGCAGTTCTTC
NA TRBJ2-6 TRBV7-3 many CASSLIAKSLGANVLTF TGTGCCAGCAGCTTAATAGCGAAATCGCTTGGGGCCAACGTCCTGACTTTC
NA TRBJ1-5 TRBV28 few CASGWGYSNQPQHF TGTGCCAGCGGGTGGGGGTATAGCAATCAGCCCCAGCATTTT
NA TRBJ1-6 TRBV27 NA CASSLGTPSPLHF TGTGCCAGCAGTCTGGGGACACCTTCACCCCTCCACTTT
NA TRBJ2-7 TRBV7-2 many CASSPGGVSYEQYF TGTGCCAGCAGCCCCGGGGGCGTAAGCTACGAGCAGTACTTC
TRBD2 TRBJ2-1 TRBV7-2 few CASGRTSDHEQFF TGTGCCAGCGGGAGGACTAGCGACCATGAGCAGTTCTTC